Below, 13 T cell receptor beta chains from the same sample are listed, as sequenced in a study of blood T cell repertoires in COVID-19. Sequencing used immunoSEQ multiplex PCR; TCRdb keeps in-frame clones, though not all of them. The profile shows approximately 300,000 clones, less than 85% of them singletons. Input material: PBMCs or T cells enriched from blood (not recorded which). These receptors were collected from a woman aged 25-40 years who had been exposed to COVID-19.

This rearrangement joins TRBV30 to TRBJ2-5; no reliable D call. CDR3 length: 13 residues. The germline gives CDR1 GTSNPN, CDR2 SVGIG (reference sequence). V lost 0 bases and J 7 bases, leaving 12 bases between the germline ends. Written as DNA, the CDR3 is TGTGCCTGGAGTGTAGAGGCCCGTGGGACCCAGTACTTC. It is translated as CAWSVEARGTQYF.

J is TRBJ2-1 and V is TRBV27; D not resolved. Looked up from germline, CDR1 is MNHEY and CDR2 is SMNVEV (reference sequence). With 4 bases removed from V and 5 bases from J, the gap between germline ends came to 15 bases. CDR3 length equals 15 residues. The CDR3 DNA reads TGTGCCAGCAGTTACGTCCTCCTTAGAAACAATGAGCAGTTCTTC. Translating it yields CASSYVLLRNNEQFF.

The chain links TRBV19 to TRBJ1-6; TRBD1 matches at 10 bases. V shed 4 bases, J shed 8 bases, and the junction held 2 bases outside the gene matches. Germline values: CDR1 LNHDA, CDR2 SQIVND (reference sequence). This CDR3 spans 14 amino acids. This CDR3 reads CASSTTGGYSPLHF. DNA for the CDR3: TGTGCCAGTAGTACGACAGGGGGCTATTCACCCCTCCACTTT.

The V and J genes are TRBV6-2 or TRBV6-3 and TRBJ1-4; tentative D call: TRBD1 (5 bases). This CDR3 spans 13 amino acids. From germline, CDR1 is MNHEY and CDR2 SVGEGT. Trimming left V 4 bases short and J 6 bases short, with 9 bases between. The CDR3 is CASSLDTDEKLFF. CDR3 coding DNA: TGTGCCAGCAGTTTGGACACGGATGAAAAACTGTTTTTT.

This chain joins TRBV5-1 and TRBJ1-1; D unresolved. Trimming cost V 0 bases and J 3 bases, with 9 bases left between them. The germline V gene encodes CDR1 SGHRS and CDR2 YFSETQ. The CDR3 totals 14 residues. The DNA for the CDR3 is TGCGCCAGCAGCTTGGTAACGGGTGACACTGAAGCTTTCTTT. Protein product: CASSLVTGDTEAFF.

This chain uses TRBV2 with TRBJ1-6; 9 bases map to TRBD1. This CDR3 spans 14 amino acids. The germline V gene has CDR1 SNHLY and CDR2 FYNNEI. Trimming removed 3 bases from V and 11 bases from J; junction bases left unmatched: 5. CDR3 loop: CASSDGQGQTPLHF. CDR3 nucleotides: TGTGCCAGCAGTGACGGACAGGGGCAAACACCCCTCCACTTT.

The chain carries TRBV25-1 and TRBJ1-3; D is unclear. CDR1 and CDR2 from the germline V gene are MGHDK and SYGVNS. The CDR3 has 13 residues. V was clipped by 1 base and J by 9 bases, with 10 bases between them. CDR3 in DNA: TGTGCCAGCAGTGAATTCTCCGGTATCACCATATATTTT. Protein product: CASSEFSGITIYF.

This chain connects TRBV4-3 to TRBJ2-7, with a weak D call TRBD1 (5 bases). Germline V gene sequence: CDR1 LGHNA, CDR2 YSLEER. The CDR3 loop spans 16 amino acids. The germline V and J ends were trimmed by 1 base and 6 bases, with 19 bases remaining between them. The CDR3: CASSQAALGPRVEQYF. The CDR3 DNA reads TGCGCCAGCAGCCAAGCAGCCCTGGGGCCAAGGGTCGAGCAGTACTTC.

The genes are TRBV19 and TRBJ2-7, with a possible D match to TRBD1 (5 bases). This CDR3 contains 16 residues. The V gene's germline CDR1 is LNHDA and CDR2 SQIVND (reference sequence). V gave up 0 bases and J gave up 5 bases, with 17 bases separating them. The CDR3 region has the DNA TGTGCCAGTAGTATAGATCTCCGGACACCTCCCAACGAGCAGTACTTC. Its translation: CASSIDLRTPPNEQYF.

The CDR3 protein is CASSPTSGYNEQFF. The CDR3 DNA follows: TGTGCCAGCAGTCCGACTAGCGGATACAATGAGCAGTTCTTC. The chain has TRBV27 and TRBJ2-1, with 9 positions matching TRBD2. Germline V gives CDR1 MNHEY, CDR2 SMNVEV (reference sequence). The ends lost 5 bases at V and 4 bases at J; junction bases unmatched: 3. The CDR3 runs to 14 residues.

The genes are TRBV30 and TRBJ1-3; D uncertain. Per the germline V gene, CDR1 is GTSNPN and CDR2 is SVGIG (reference sequence). This CDR3 comprises 13 residues. V was clipped by 5 bases and J by 1 base, with 9 bases between them. CDR3 protein: CAWQSGSGNTIYF. CDR3 DNA sequence: TGTGCCTGGCAATCAGGTTCTGGAAACACCATATATTTT.

The V and J genes are TRBV9 and TRBJ2-3; D gene uncertain. The CDR3 runs to 15 residues. The V gene lost 0 bases and the J gene lost 2 bases, with 10 bases spanning the gap. Germline V gives CDR1 SGDLS, CDR2 YYNGEE. CDR3 sequence: CASSVAPVPTDTQYF. In nucleotides, the CDR3 is TGTGCCAGCAGCGTAGCGCCAGTCCCCACAGATACGCAGTATTTT.

The rearrangement joins TRBV7-2 to TRBJ2-2, with D perhaps matching TRBD1 (5 bases). V shed 1 base and J shed 6 bases, with 9 bases lying between them. The germline CDR1 and CDR2 sequences are SGHTA and FQGNSA. This CDR3 contains 14 residues. The CDR3 sequence: CASSLVGRAGELFF. The CDR3 DNA is TGTGCCAGCAGCTTAGTCGGCAGGGCCGGGGAGCTGTTTTTT.